This T cell receptor beta chain was retrieved from a study of Tregs in tolerant kidney transplant recipients. Assay used: immunoSEQ multiplex PCR; TCRdb lists only in-frame clones, some missing. The table lists about 240,000 clones, about 80% of them singletons. The CDR3 length is 17 residues. Germline V lookup: CDR1 SGHDN, CDR2 FVKESK. The V and J ends lost 1 base and 1 base, in that order; junction bases with no gene match: 9. The source of this sequence is a human donor in good health. V is TRBV14 and J is TRBJ2-7; 8 nucleotides align to TRBD2. Sequencing used CD4+ T cells from blood. The CDR3 region is CASSQGTLRGGSYEQYF. The CDR3, as DNA: TGTGCCAGCAGCCAAGGTACCCTTCGGGGGGGATCCTACGAGCAGTACTTC. The variable domain in full, with the rest retrieved from reference TRBV14 and TRBJ2-7, is EAGVTQFPSHSVIEKGQTVTLRCDPISGHDNLYWYRRVMGKEIKFLLHFVKESKQDESGMPNNRFLAERTGGTYSTLKVQPAELEDSGVYFCASSQGTLRGGSYEQYFGPGTRLTVT.